This T cell receptor beta chain was identified in a study of T-cell reconstitution after alpha-beta-depleted transplantation in children. TCRbeta library preparation incorporated unique molecular identifiers. Each CDR3 protein is one row after TCRdb ran MiXCR on the PCR reads. The sample lists fewer than 25,000 distinct CDR3 sequences, roughly a tenth occurring once. This CDR3 comprises 13 residues. Germline V gives CDR1 MDHEN, CDR2 SYDVKM. With 6 bases removed from V and 4 bases from J, the gap between germline ends came to 12 bases. This clonotype was recorded at least ten times. The chain couples TRBV28 to TRBJ2-5, with D unclear. Here the sequenced sample was PBMCs from the stem cell graft donor, taken from the stem cell graft. The TCR originated in a human donor who donated a stem cell graft to a child with chronic granulomatous disease. The CDR3 sequence: CASSQILGETQYF. In DNA, the CDR3 is TGTGCCAGCAGCCAGATCTTGGGAGAGACCCAGTACTTC.